This T cell receptor (beta chain) was sequenced in a study of control samples from healthy donors and cancer patients. V shed 4 bases, J shed 3 bases, and the junction held 8 bases outside the gene matches. The germline V gene encodes CDR1 SGDLS and CDR2 YYNGEE. There are 15 residues in the CDR3. Produced via immunoSEQ multiplex PCR; TCRdb's table is partial and in-frame only. The sample records 150,000 to 200,000 clones, roughly 91% being singletons. Sequencing was done on a sample of blood. This clonotype was sampled from a young woman in good health. The gene calls are TRBV9 and TRBJ2-3; 7 bases are a match to TRBD2. CDR3 nucleotide sequence: TGTGCCAGCAGCTTCCGGGACTACAGAACAGATACGCAGTATTTT. It yields the protein CASSFRDYRTDTQYF.